This record concerns one T cell receptor beta chain sequence. This entry is derived from a study of shared clonotypes between healthy human individuals. CD45RO-negative cells were positively selected for CCR7, leaving out terminally differentiated effector memory CD45RA+ cells. Using immunoSEQ multiplex PCR, the repertoire was profiled, and TCRdb retains in-frame clones only, with some absent. Of 450,000 to 700,000 clones in the sample, just under 97% were seen once. V lost 4 bases, J lost 6 bases, and 6 bases stayed unmatched. Germline loops: CDR1 ENHRY, CDR2 SYGVKD. The CDR3 covers 13 residues. Sequenced input: naive CD8+ T cells sorted from blood. The sequence came from a woman in her twenties or thirties in good health. The chain carries TRBV10-3 and TRBJ2-7; 7 bases line up with TRBD2. CDR3 bases: TGTGCCATCAGTGGGGGAGGGGCGGCCGAGCAGTACTTC. Translated, it gives CAISGGGAAEQYF.